The rows below give T cell receptor beta chains drawn from one sample of a study of beta chain features in type 1 diabetes. Profiled with immunoSEQ multiplex PCR; TCRdb holds only in-frame clones, not every one. The sample holds about 280,000 clones, about 15% seen once. Sequenced: naive CD4+ T cells from blood. The receptor set was obtained from a man aged 18 to 30 with type 1 diabetes. Both conserved end residues are part of each CDR3. The listing skips clone size in some rows; elsewhere it reads once, few, many or a size class.

CDR3 length: 14; V gene: TRBV9; clone size: NA; CDR3 protein: CASSVSTSGVEQYF
CDR3 length: 15; V gene: TRBV15; clone size: NA; CDR3 protein: CATSNGLAPAHEQFF
CDR3 length: 14; V gene: TRBV30; clone size: few; CDR3 protein: CAWSAGTGNQPQHF
CDR3 length: 16; V gene: TRBV5-1; clone size: few; CDR3 protein: CASSSRTGGSTDTQYF
CDR3 length: 14; V gene: TRBV9; clone size: few; CDR3 protein: CASSVDGRSYEQYF
CDR3 length: 12; V gene: TRBV7-9; clone size: NA; CDR3 protein: CASSLRGNEQFF
CDR3 length: 13; V gene: TRBV7-9; clone size: NA; CDR3 protein: CATKGANQETQYF
CDR3 length: 14; V gene: TRBV6-5; clone size: NA; CDR3 protein: CASSSPGLGDTQYF
CDR3 length: 14; V gene: TRBV28; clone size: few; CDR3 protein: CASSSGQGVFGYTF
CDR3 length: 14; V gene: TRBV5-1; clone size: few; CDR3 protein: CASSSQGASTEAFF
CDR3 length: 16; V gene: TRBV5-1; clone size: NA; CDR3 protein: CASSLGGTGPSYEQYF
CDR3 length: 18; V gene: TRBV9; clone size: NA; CDR3 protein: CASTRGDGQGVGTGELFF
CDR3 length: 14; V gene: TRBV5-1; clone size: few; CDR3 protein: CASSLTGLAYGYTF
CDR3 length: 15; V gene: TRBV2; clone size: NA; CDR3 protein: CASSGFSGTTGELFF
CDR3 length: 15; V gene: TRBV19; clone size: NA; CDR3 protein: CASSSPGQGHYEQYF
CDR3 length: 13; V gene: TRBV30; clone size: NA; CDR3 protein: CALSRGRLYEQYF
CDR3 length: 16; V gene: TRBV5-8; clone size: NA; CDR3 protein: CASSNSWTDYRNVLTF
CDR3 length: 15; V gene: TRBV5-1; clone size: few; CDR3 protein: CASSLGTGYFQPQHF
CDR3 length: 16; V gene: TRBV19; clone size: NA; CDR3 protein: CASSTLPGQQTYEQYF
CDR3 length: 13; V gene: TRBV25-1; clone size: NA; CDR3 protein: CASRSTGGTEAFF
CDR3 length: 15; V gene: TRBV4-2; clone size: few; CDR3 protein: CASSLGLAGGYEQYF
CDR3 length: 14; V gene: TRBV28; clone size: NA; CDR3 protein: CASRQLAGVGEQYF
CDR3 length: 14; V gene: TRBV15; clone size: once; CDR3 protein: CATSRPGYTGELFF
CDR3 length: 13; V gene: TRBV5-1; clone size: NA; CDR3 protein: CASSLEAGLEQYF